Following are 16 T cell receptor beta chains from one sample sequenced in a study of T-cell memory formation after mild COVID-19. One entry per CDR3 protein results from TCRdb running MiXCR on the 5' RACE reads. This table has approximately 570,000 distinct CDR3 sequences, about 20% appearing once. The sequencing input was PBMCs or a T cell subset sorted from them (not recorded which). Receptors were obtained from an adult woman who had mild COVID-19 (a few samples of this study predate the infection). Cell type and time point are not known.

This clonotype turned up a few times. The chain employs TRBV15 and TRBJ1-4; no clear D. The CDR3 is 15 residues long. CDR1 LNHNV and CDR2 YYDKDF come from the germline V gene (reference sequence). The V and J ends lost 7 bases and 3 bases respectively, with 15 bases between them. CDR3 amino acids: CATTHRRVANEKLFF. The CDR3 nucleotides read TGTGCCACCACCCATCGACGGGTAGCTAATGAAAAACTGTTTTTT. The full variable domain, its missing parts supplied by reference TRBV15 and TRBJ1-4, is DAMVIQNPRYQVTQFGKPVTLSCSQTLNHNVMYWYQQKSSQAPKLLFHYYDKDFNNEADTPDNFQSRRPNTSFCFLDIRSPGLGDTAMYLCATTHRRVANEKLFFGSGTQLSVL.

This chain's CDR3 is CTSSPPWVAHEQYF. CDR3 DNA sequence: TGCACCAGCAGTCCCCCTTGGGTAGCGCACGAGCAGTACTTC. V is TRBV1 and J is TRBJ2-7; the DNA was not compared with TRBD1, the D call given in the table. TRBV1 is annotated as a pseudogene. CDR3 size: 14 residues.

The chain uses TRBV7-9 and TRBJ2-5, with D possibly TRBD1 on 5 matching bases. From germline, CDR1 is SEHNR and CDR2 FQNEAQ (reference sequence). The ends were cut back, 5 bases at V and 1 base at J, with 11 bases in the middle. This CDR3 is built from 14 residues. Here the CDR3 reads CASSLTGSQETQYF. The CDR3 DNA reads TGTGCCAGCAGCCTCACAGGTTCCCAAGAGACCCAGTACTTC.

V is TRBV7-2 and J is TRBJ2-5; 7 bases align to TRBD2. This CDR3 region has 15 residues. Germline CDR1 is SGHTA and CDR2 is FQGNSA. J lost 9 bases, V lost 0 bases, and 10 bases had no gene match. The CDR3 DNA is TGTGCCAGCAGCTTAGCGGCGGGGGAGGCGACCTCCCAGTACTTC. As protein: CASSLAAGEATSQYF.

This clonotype turned up a few times. CDR3 region: CASSPHRVTSGSYEQYF. CDR3 bases: TGTGCCAGCAGTCCACACCGAGTGACTAGCGGGAGCTACGAGCAGTACTTC. This chain connects TRBV6-5 to TRBJ2-7; the match to TRBD2 covers 12 bases. Germline CDR1 is MNHEY and CDR2 is SVGAGI. This CDR3 comprises 17 residues. Trimming at V came to 5 bases and at J to 3 bases, leaving 11 bases not matched to a gene.

This clonotype has more than one count but fewer than ten. The chain links TRBV15 to TRBJ1-1, with D uncertain. The germline V gene has CDR1 LNHNV and CDR2 YYDKDF (reference sequence). The CDR3 extends over 14 amino acids. Trimming removed 0 bases from V and 5 bases from J, with 10 bases in between. The CDR3 DNA reads as TGTGCCACCAGCAGAGAAGGGCTTGGGACTGAAGCTTTCTTT. Translating gives CATSREGLGTEAFF.

V is TRBV5-1 and J is TRBJ2-7; TRBD2 matches at 7 bases. The CDR3 runs 15 residues. Germline V gene lookup returns CDR1 SGHRS and CDR2 YFSETQ. Trimming took 3 bases from V and 0 from J; bases not matched to a gene: 6. CDR3 coding DNA: TGCGCCAGCAGCTCGAGGGAGGGACCCTCCTACGAGCAGTACTTC. It specifies CASSSREGPSYEQYF.

This clonotype was counted a few times. The rearrangement uses TRBV2 and TRBJ2-1; maybe TRBD2 (5 bases). The CDR3 has 15 residues. From germline, CDR1 is SNHLY and CDR2 FYNNEI. V dropped 5 bases and J dropped 1 base, with 12 bases sitting between them. The CDR3 sequence: CASSRLGSSYNEQFF. Written as DNA, the CDR3 is TGTGCCAGCAGTCGGTTGGGGAGTTCCTACAATGAGCAGTTCTTC.

The chain employs TRBV6-2 or TRBV6-3 and TRBJ2-7; TRBD2 aligns across 9 bases. Trimming took 2 bases from V and 0 from J; bases not matched to a gene: 5. The CDR3 has 16 amino acids. Germline CDR1 MNHEY, CDR2 SVGEGT. The CDR3 spells CASSYRAGGVSYEQYF. The CDR3 region has the DNA TGTGCCAGCAGTTACCGAGCGGGAGGAGTCTCCTACGAGCAGTACTTC.

In this sample, this clonotype turned up a few times. This CDR3 reads CASRSPSGHLYNSPLHF. In DNA, the CDR3 is TGTGCCAGCAGGTCCCCCTCGGGACATCTCTATAATTCACCCCTCCACTTT. The V gene is TRBV12-3 or TRBV12-4, the J gene TRBJ1-6; the D gene is possibly TRBD1 (6 bases). With 6 bases removed from V and 3 bases from J, the gap between germline ends came to 18 bases. The CDR3 consists of 17 residues.

This clonotype was counted at least ten times. The CDR3 protein is CASSILSDDTQYF. The CDR3 bases are TGTGCCAGCAGCATCCTTAGCGACGATACGCAGTATTTT. The chain employs TRBV7-6 and TRBJ2-3, with D perhaps TRBD2 (5 bases). Trimming pared 5 bases from V and 6 bases from J, leaving 12 bases between. This CDR3 region has 13 residues. The germline gives CDR1 SGHVS, CDR2 FNYEAQ.

The chain combines TRBV6-5 with TRBJ1-1; 7 positions agree with TRBD1. Losses at the gene ends were 5 bases for V and 8 bases for J; bases not matched to a gene: 5. Germline V gene sequence: CDR1 MNHEY, CDR2 SVGAGI. This CDR3 comprises 12 residues. CDR3 loop: CASSRDSTEAFF. The CDR3 nucleotides are TGTGCCAGCAGTAGGGACAGTACCGAAGCTTTCTTT.

This clonotype has only a few counts. The chain employs TRBV3-1 and TRBJ1-4, with a weak D call TRBD1 (6 bases). The CDR3 has 15 residues. V lost 0 bases to trimming and J lost 7 bases, with 12 bases between them. The V gene's germline CDR1 is LGHDT and CDR2 YNNKEL (reference sequence). The CDR3: CASSQDPRGGEKLFF. CDR3 nucleotide sequence: TGTGCCAGCAGCCAAGACCCCAGGGGAGGTGAAAAACTGTTTTTT.

V usage is TRBV15 and J usage is TRBJ2-1, with TRBD2 matching over 12 bases. There are 15 residues in the CDR3. Germline V gene lookup returns CDR1 LNHNV and CDR2 YYDKDF (reference sequence). The junction had 4 bases not matched to a gene; V was cut back by 4 bases and J by 6 bases. The CDR3 DNA reads TGTGCCACCAGCACCCTAGCGGGGGGGGTCAATGAGCAGTTCTTC. Residues: CATSTLAGGVNEQFF.

The sample holds a few counts of this clonotype. The chain has TRBV4-1 and TRBJ2-3; D gene ambiguous. V was pared by 3 bases and J by 6 bases, with 10 bases between. The germline V gene has CDR1 MGHRA and CDR2 YSYEKL. CDR3 length: 13 amino acids. The CDR3 region is CASSQGKRDTQYF. In DNA, the CDR3 is TGCGCCAGCAGCCAGGGGAAGAGGGATACGCAGTATTTT.

Many counts were recorded for this clonotype. This chain joins TRBV5-1 and TRBJ2-1; 11 bases align to TRBD2. The V gene end was trimmed by 4 bases and the J gene end by 7 bases; junction bases not matched to a gene: 7. This CDR3 is 15 amino acids long. The germline V gene encodes CDR1 SGHRS and CDR2 YFSETQ. Here the CDR3 reads CASSLTSGEWNEQFF. In nucleotides, the CDR3 is TGCGCCAGCAGCCTGACTAGCGGGGAGTGGAATGAGCAGTTCTTC. The variable domain in full, with the rest retrieved from reference TRBV5-1 and TRBJ2-1, is KAGVTQTPRYLIKTRGQQVTLSCSPISGHRSVSWYQQTPGQGLQFLFEYFSETQRNKGNFPGRFSGRQFSNSRSEMNVSTLELGDSALYLCASSLTSGEWNEQFFGPGTRLTVL.